This T cell receptor beta chain was captured by sequencing in a study of shared clonotypes between healthy human individuals. The table lists this clone with a few counts. V lost 0 bases to trimming and J lost 5 bases; unmatched junction nucleotides: 10. The CDR3 has 16 residues. Germline CDR1 reads LNHNV; CDR2 reads YYDKDF (reference sequence). Clones were sequenced by immunoSEQ multiplex PCR, and TCRdb holds only the in-frame ones, with some missing. The sample records 550,000 to 850,000 clones, roughly two thirds being singletons. This chain links TRBV15 with TRBJ2-7; 7 bases fit TRBD1. Sequences were obtained from memory CD4+ T cells sorted from blood. The subset here: CD45RA-negative fraction. This TCR was recovered from a woman in her 30s in good health. The CDR3 protein is CATSRDQRQGVDEQYF. DNA for the CDR3: TGTGCCACCAGCAGAGATCAAAGGCAGGGGGTCGACGAGCAGTACTTC.